Included here is one T cell receptor (beta chain) sequence, with context. Antigen unknown. As for the donors, each was a healthy bone marrow donor. The entry originates in a study of cytomegalovirus exposure and HLA in healthy donors. On the study more broadly: About 200 million T cells yielded 100 million or so unique TCR beta sequences, as an earlier analysis found.

Study-level findings and limits: Researchers had no immune exposure information except CMV serostatus available. By HLA locus, TCR association rates varied in a later analysis, with DRB1 showing the most and HLA-C the fewest.

Germline V lookup: CDR1 SGDLS, CDR2 YYNGEE. CDR3 length: 15 residues. V lost 4 bases, J lost 6 bases, and 10 bases stayed unmatched. The PCR ran on 60 Vbeta and 13 Jbeta primers. The table came from immunoSEQ multiplex PCR; TCRdb's copy has only in-frame clones and leaves some out. Of roughly 180,000 clones in the sample, approximately 85% are singletons; the top ten hold around 5%. Sample: PBMCs. The V gene is TRBV9, the J gene TRBJ2-7; 10 bases line up with TRBD1. The TCR was taken from a girl aged 5-17 years in good health and CMV-seropositive. CDR3 sequence: CASSTSGTGVSEQYF. The CDR3 DNA is TGTGCCAGCAGCACCTCCGGGACAGGGGTCAGCGAGCAGTACTTC.